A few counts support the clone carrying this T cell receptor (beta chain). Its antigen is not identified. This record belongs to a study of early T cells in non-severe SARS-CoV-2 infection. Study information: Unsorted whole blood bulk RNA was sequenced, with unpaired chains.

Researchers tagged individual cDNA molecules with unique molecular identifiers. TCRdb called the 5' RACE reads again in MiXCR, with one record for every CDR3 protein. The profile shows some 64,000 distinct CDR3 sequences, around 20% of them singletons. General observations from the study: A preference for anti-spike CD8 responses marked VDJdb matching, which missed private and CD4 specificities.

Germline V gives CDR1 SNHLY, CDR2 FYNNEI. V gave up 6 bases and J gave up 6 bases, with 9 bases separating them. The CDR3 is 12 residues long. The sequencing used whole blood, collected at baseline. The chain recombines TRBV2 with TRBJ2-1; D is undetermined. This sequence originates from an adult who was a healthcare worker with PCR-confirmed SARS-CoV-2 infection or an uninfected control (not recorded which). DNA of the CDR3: TGTGCCAGCAGGAGGCGCTCCAATGAGCAGTTCTTC. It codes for CASRRRSNEQFF.